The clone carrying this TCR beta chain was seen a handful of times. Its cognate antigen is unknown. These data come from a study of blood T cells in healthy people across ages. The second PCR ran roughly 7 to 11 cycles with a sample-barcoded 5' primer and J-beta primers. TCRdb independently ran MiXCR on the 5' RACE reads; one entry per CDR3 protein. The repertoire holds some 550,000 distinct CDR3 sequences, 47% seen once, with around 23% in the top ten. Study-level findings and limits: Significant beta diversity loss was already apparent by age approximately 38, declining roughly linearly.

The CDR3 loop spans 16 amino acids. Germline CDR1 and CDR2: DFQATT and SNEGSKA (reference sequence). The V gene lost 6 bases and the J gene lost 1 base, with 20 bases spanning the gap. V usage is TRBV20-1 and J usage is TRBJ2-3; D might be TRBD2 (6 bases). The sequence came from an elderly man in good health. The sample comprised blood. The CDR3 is CSAQNPLTGGTDTQYF. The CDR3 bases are TGCAGTGCCCAAAACCCCCTCACGGGAGGCACAGATACGCAGTATTTT.